This T cell receptor beta chain originates from a study of beta chain features in type 1 diabetes. Whole-study results and caveats: Possibly, sequencing cDNA over-represented cells that had high TCR expression levels. There was a moderate but significant shortening of TCRB CDR3s in all four CD4+ subsets of Type 1 diabetes patients. VDJ junctions from patients with type 1 diabetes contained fewer insertions and more deletions.

Post-sort purity exceeded 95% for all sorted populations. Reverse transcription of all isolated RNA meant that expressed TCRB transcripts were sequenced. Repertoires were generated with immunoSEQ multiplex PCR, while TCRdb's copy carries only in-frame clones and drops some. The data hold about 700,000 clones, with around 15% observed a single time. A note on this clone: Its antigen is unknown.

Sequencing was carried out using naive CD4+ T cells from blood. This receptor was identified in a man aged 18 to 29 with type 1 diabetes.

DNA of the CDR3: TGCGCCAGCAGCTTCGCCGGGTCCTACGAGCAGTACTTC. Protein: CASSFAGSYEQYF. V is TRBV5-1 and J is TRBJ2-7; D not certain. The CDR3 sequence is 13 residues long. Germline V gene data show CDR1 as SGHRS and CDR2 as YFSETQ. V dropped 2 bases and J dropped 1 base, with 7 bases sitting between them.